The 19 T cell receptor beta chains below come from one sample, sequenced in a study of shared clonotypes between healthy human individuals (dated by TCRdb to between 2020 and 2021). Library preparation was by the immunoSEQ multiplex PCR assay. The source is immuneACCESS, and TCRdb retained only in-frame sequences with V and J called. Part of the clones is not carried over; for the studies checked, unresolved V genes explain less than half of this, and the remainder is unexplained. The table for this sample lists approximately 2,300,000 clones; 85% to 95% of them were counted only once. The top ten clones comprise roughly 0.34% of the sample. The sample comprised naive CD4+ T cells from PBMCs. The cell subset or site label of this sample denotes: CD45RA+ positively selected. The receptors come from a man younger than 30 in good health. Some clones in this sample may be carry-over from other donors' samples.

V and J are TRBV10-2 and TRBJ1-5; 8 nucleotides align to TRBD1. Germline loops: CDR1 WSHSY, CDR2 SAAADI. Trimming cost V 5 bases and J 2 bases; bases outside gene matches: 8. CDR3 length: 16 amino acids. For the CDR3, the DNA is TGCGCCAGCAGTCCCCAGGGGGCGGTCGGCAATCAGCCCCAGCATTTT. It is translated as CASSPQGAVGNQPQHF.

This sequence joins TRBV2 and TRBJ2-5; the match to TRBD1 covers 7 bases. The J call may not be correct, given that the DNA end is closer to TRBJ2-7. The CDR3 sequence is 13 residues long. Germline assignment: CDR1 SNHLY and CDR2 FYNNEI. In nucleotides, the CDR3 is TGTGCCAGCAGGGCCTCGGGGACAGTCGAGCAGTACTTC. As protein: CASRASGTVEQYF.

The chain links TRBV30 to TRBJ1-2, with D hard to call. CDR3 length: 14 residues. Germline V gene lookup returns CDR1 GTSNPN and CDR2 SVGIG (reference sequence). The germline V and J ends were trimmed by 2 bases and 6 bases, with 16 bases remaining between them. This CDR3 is CAWSSGAGRNGYTF. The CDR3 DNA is TGTGCCTGGAGTTCGGGAGCAGGAAGGAATGGCTACACCTTC.

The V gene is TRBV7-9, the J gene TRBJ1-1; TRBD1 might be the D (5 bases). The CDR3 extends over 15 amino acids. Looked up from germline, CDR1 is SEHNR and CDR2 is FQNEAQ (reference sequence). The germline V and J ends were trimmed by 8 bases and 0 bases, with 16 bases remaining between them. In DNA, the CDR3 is TGTGCCAGCGCTCCGAGGGGAACAATGAACACTGAAGCTTTCTTT. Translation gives CASAPRGTMNTEAFF.

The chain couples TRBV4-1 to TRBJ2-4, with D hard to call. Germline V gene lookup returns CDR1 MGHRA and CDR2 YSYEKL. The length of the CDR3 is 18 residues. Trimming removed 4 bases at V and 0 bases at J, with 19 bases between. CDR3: CASSPAWYSVLAKNIQYF. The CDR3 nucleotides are TGCGCCAGCAGCCCAGCCTGGTACAGCGTTCTAGCCAAAAACATTCAGTACTTC.

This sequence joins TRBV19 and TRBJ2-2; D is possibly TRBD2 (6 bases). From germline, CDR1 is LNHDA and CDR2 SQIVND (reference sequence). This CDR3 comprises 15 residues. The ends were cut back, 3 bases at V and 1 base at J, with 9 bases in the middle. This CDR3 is CASSMPGLNTGELFF. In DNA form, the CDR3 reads TGTGCCAGTAGTATGCCGGGACTGAACACCGGGGAGCTGTTTTTT.

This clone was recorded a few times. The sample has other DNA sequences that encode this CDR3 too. In DNA form, the CDR3 reads TGTGCCAGCAGTTACTCGGACAGAAACACTGAAGCTTTCTTT. It codes for CASSYSDRNTEAFF. The rearrangement links TRBV6-5 to TRBJ1-1; the D gene is possibly TRBD1 (6 bases). Trimming pared 0 bases from V and 2 bases from J, leaving 7 bases between. The length of the CDR3 is 14 residues. CDR1 MNHEY and CDR2 SVGAGI come from the germline V gene.

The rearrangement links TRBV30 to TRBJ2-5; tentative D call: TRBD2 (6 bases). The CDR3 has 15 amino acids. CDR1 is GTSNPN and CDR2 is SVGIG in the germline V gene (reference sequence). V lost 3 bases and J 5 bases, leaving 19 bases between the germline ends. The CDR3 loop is CAWSTGTPGRETQYF. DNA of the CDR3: TGTGCCTGGAGCACCGGGACTCCCGGTAGGGAGACCCAGTACTTC.

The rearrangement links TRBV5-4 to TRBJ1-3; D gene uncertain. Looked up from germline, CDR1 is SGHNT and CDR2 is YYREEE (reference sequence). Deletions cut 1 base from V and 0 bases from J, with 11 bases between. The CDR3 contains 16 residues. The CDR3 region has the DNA TGTGCCAGCAGCTTGACGAGGCCTGGCTCTGGAAACACCATATATTTT. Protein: CASSLTRPGSGNTIYF.

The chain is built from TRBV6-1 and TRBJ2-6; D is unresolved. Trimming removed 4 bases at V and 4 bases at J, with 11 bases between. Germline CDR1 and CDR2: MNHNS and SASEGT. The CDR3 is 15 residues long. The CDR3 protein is CASSGRDGGANVLTF. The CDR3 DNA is TGTGCCAGCAGTGGTAGAGACGGGGGGGCCAACGTCCTGACTTTC.

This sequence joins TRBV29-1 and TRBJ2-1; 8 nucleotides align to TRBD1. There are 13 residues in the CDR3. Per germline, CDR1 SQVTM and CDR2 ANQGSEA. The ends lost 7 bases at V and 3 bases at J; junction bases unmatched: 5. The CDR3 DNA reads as TGCAGCGGACGACAGGGGAACTACAATGAGCAGTTCTTC. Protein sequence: CSGRQGNYNEQFF.

The CDR3 nucleotides read TGTGCCAGCAGCCTATTAAAGGGAGCGGACACCGGGGAGCTGTTTTTT. Translated: CASSLLKGADTGELFF. The chain carries TRBV27 and TRBJ2-2; possible D gene TRBD2, 5 bases. Germline assignment: CDR1 MNHEY and CDR2 SMNVEV (reference sequence). This CDR3 has 16 amino acids. With 6 bases removed from V and 3 bases from J, the gap between germline ends came to 17 bases.

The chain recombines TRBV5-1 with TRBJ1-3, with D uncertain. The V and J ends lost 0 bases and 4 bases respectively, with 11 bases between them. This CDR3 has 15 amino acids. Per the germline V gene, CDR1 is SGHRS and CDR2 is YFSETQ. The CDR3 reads CASSLGSTEGNTIYF. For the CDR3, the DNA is TGCGCCAGCAGCTTGGGGAGCACGGAAGGAAACACCATATATTTT.

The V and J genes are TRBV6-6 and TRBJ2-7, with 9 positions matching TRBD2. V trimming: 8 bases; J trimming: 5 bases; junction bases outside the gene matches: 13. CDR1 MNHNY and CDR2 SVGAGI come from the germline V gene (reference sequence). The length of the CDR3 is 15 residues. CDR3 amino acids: CASLAGGFSENEQYF. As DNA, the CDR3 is TGTGCCAGCCTGGCGGGAGGGTTTAGTGAGAACGAGCAGTACTTC.

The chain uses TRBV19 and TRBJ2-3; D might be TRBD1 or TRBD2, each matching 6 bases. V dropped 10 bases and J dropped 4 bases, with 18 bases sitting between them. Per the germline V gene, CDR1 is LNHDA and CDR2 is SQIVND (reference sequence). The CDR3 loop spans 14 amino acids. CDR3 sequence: CATIDRGRSDTQYF. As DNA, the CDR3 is TGTGCCACTATTGACCGGGGGCGTTCAGATACGCAGTATTTT.

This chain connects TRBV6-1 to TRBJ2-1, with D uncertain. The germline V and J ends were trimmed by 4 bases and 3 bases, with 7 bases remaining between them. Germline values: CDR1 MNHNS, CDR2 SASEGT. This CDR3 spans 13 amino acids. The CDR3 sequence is CASSGYFYNEQFF. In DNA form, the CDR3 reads TGTGCCAGCAGTGGATACTTCTACAATGAGCAGTTCTTC.

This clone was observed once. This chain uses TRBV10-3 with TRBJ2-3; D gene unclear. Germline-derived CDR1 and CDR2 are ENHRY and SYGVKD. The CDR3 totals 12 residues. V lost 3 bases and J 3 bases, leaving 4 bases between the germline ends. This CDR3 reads CAISELTDTQYF. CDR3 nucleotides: TGTGCCATCAGTGAATTAACAGATACGCAGTATTTT.

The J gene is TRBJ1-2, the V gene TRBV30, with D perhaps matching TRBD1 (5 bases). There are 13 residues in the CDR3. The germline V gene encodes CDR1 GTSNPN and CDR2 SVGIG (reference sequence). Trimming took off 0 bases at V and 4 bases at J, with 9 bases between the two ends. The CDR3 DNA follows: TGTGCCTGGAGTGTTACGGGGCCCTATGGCTACACCTTC. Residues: CAWSVTGPYGYTF.

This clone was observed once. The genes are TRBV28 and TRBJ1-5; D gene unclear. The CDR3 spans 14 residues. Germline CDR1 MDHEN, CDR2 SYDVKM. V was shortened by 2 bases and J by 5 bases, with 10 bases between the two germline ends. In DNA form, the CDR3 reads TGTGCCAGCAGTTTACGGGGTCTCGATCAGCCCCAGCATTTT. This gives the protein CASSLRGLDQPQHF. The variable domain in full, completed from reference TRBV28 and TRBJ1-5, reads DVKVTQSSRYLVKRTGEKVFLECVQDMDHENMFWYRQDPGLGLRLIYFSYDVKMKEKGDIPEGYSVSREKKERFSLILESASTNQTSMYLCASSLRGLDQPQHFGDGTRLSIL.